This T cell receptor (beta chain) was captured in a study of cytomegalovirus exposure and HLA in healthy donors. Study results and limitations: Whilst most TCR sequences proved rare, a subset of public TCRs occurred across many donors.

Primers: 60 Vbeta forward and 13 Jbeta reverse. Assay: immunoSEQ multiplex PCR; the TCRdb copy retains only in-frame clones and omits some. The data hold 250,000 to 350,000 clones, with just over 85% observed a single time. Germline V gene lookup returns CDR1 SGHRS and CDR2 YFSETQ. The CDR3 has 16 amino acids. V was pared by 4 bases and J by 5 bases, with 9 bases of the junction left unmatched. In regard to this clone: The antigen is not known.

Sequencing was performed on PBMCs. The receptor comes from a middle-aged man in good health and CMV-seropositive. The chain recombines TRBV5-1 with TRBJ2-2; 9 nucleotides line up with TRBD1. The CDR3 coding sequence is TGCGCCAGCAGCAGGGCGGGACAGGGTGTGACCGGGGAGCTGTTTTTT. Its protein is CASSRAGQGVTGELFF. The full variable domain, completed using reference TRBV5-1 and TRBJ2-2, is KAGVTQTPRYLIKTRGQQVTLSCSPISGHRSVSWYQQTPGQGLQFLFEYFSETQRNKGNFPGRFSGRQFSNSRSEMNVSTLELGDSALYLCASSRAGQGVTGELFFGEGSRLTVL.